These 28 T cell receptor beta chains were all obtained from the same sample, sequenced in a study of shared clonotypes between healthy human individuals. It was CD45RO-negative cells, positively selected for CCR7, that made up naive CD8 cells, with terminally differentiated effector memory CD45RA+ cells excluded. Some clones are missing from TCRdb's copy, which holds only in-frame ones; the method was immunoSEQ multiplex PCR. The sample includes some 2.1 million clones, approximately 95% seen only once; the top ten take about 1.1%. The sample taken for sequencing was naive CD8+ T cells sorted from blood. These receptors were collected from a young man in good health.

V usage is TRBV6-4 and J usage is TRBJ2-1; D is undetermined. CDR1 MRHNA and CDR2 SNTAGT come from the germline V gene. The CDR3 covers 14 residues. V lost 5 bases to trimming and J lost 6 bases, with 14 bases between them. The CDR3 nucleotides read TGTGCCAGCAGTCCATACCTAGGTAGCAATGAGCAGTTCTTC. Protein: CASSPYLGSNEQFF.

The genes are TRBV6-5 and TRBJ2-7; D may be TRBD1 or TRBD2 (5 bases each). Germline CDR1 MNHEY, CDR2 SVGAGI. V was trimmed by 0 bases and J by 2 bases, leaving 11 bases between them. This CDR3 has 15 amino acids. The CDR3 DNA sequence: TGTGCCAGCAGTTACTCGGGGGTAGCTGCCTACGAGCAGTACTTC. Its translation is CASSYSGVAAYEQYF.

J is TRBJ2-7 and V is TRBV7-6; a possible D gene is TRBD1 (5 bases). Germline-derived CDR1 and CDR2 are SGHVS and FNYEAQ. Trimming removed 3 bases from V and 5 bases from J, with 11 bases in between. This CDR3 contains 13 residues. The CDR3 region has the DNA TGTGCCAGCAGCTTGAACAGGCTAGACGAGCAGTACTTC. This encodes CASSLNRLDEQYF.

The gene calls are TRBV4-1 and TRBJ2-1; tentatively, D is TRBD2 (5 bases). The ends were cut back, 4 bases at V and 0 bases at J, with 19 bases in the middle. The CDR3 has 18 amino acids. CDR1 is MGHRA and CDR2 is YSYEKL in the germline V gene. For the CDR3, the DNA is TGCGCCAGCAGCCCCAATGGGATAGCGCAGAGCTCCTACAATGAGCAGTTCTTC. It specifies CASSPNGIAQSSYNEQFF.

The rearrangement joins TRBV27 to TRBJ2-1, with 9 bases that match TRBD1. This CDR3 comprises 14 residues. CDR1 and CDR2 (germline): MNHEY, SMNVEV (reference sequence). V was pared by 8 bases and J by 5 bases, with 7 bases of the junction left unmatched. DNA for the CDR3: TGTGCCAGCTCGGACAGGGGAGGACACAATGAGCAGTTCTTC. The encoded protein is CASSDRGGHNEQFF.

The chain has TRBV6-5 and TRBJ2-1; D is perhaps TRBD2 (7 bases). V lost 5 bases, J lost 5 bases, and 13 bases lay in between. The CDR3 covers 14 residues. The germline gives CDR1 MNHEY, CDR2 SVGAGI. DNA of the CDR3: TGTGCCAGCAGTCCAAGCGGGACAAACAATGAGCAGTTCTTC. Protein: CASSPSGTNNEQFF.

The rearrangement links TRBV18 to TRBJ2-7; the match to TRBD2 covers 7 bases. This CDR3 spans 16 amino acids. V lost 3 bases, J lost 6 bases, and 14 bases stayed unmatched. The germline V gene has CDR1 KGHSH and CDR2 LQKENI. CDR3 nucleotide sequence: TGTGCCAGCTCACCTGATTCGAGACTAGCCCTCAGCGAGCAGTACTTC. Protein: CASSPDSRLALSEQYF.

Of note for this clone: This same CDR3 is encoded by further DNA sequences in the sample. V and J are TRBV7-2 and TRBJ2-7, with D possibly being TRBD1 (6 bases). The CDR3 covers 13 residues. CDR1 and CDR2 from the germline V gene are SGHTA and FQGNSA. V was shortened by 3 bases and J by 3 bases, with 9 bases between the two germline ends. CDR3 sequence reads: CASSLEDSYEQYF. CDR3 DNA: TGTGCCAGCAGCTTGGAGGACAGCTACGAGCAGTACTTC.

The gene calls are TRBV7-9 and TRBJ1-1, with 10 bases aligning to TRBD1. CDR3 size: 16 residues. The V gene's germline CDR1 is SEHNR and CDR2 FQNEAQ (reference sequence). The V and J ends lost 8 bases and 3 bases, in that order; junction bases with no gene match: 12. Here the CDR3 reads CASQAPGQGLYTEAFF. The CDR3, as DNA: TGTGCCAGCCAGGCCCCGGGACAGGGGCTATACACTGAAGCTTTCTTT.

The rearrangement joins TRBV27 to TRBJ2-7; 10 nucleotides agree with TRBD1. Unmatched junction bases numbered 14, after V lost 5 bases and J lost 4 bases. This CDR3 contains 17 residues. Germline-derived CDR1 and CDR2 are MNHEY and SMNVEV (reference sequence). CDR3 sequence: CASSPILTGGGSYEQYF. The CDR3 DNA sequence: TGTGCCAGCAGTCCAATCCTGACAGGGGGCGGGTCGTACGAGCAGTACTTC.

This rearrangement joins TRBV10-2 to TRBJ2-1; no firm D call. CDR1 is WSHSY, CDR2 SAAADI, per germline. The V and J ends lost 5 bases and 8 bases respectively, with 13 bases between them. This CDR3 has 13 amino acids. CDR3 residues: CASSYSRSYEQFF. The CDR3 DNA is TGCGCCAGCAGTTACTCGAGGAGCTATGAGCAGTTCTTC.

V and J are TRBV9 and TRBJ1-2; D might be TRBD1 (5 bases). CDR1 SGDLS and CDR2 YYNGEE come from the germline V gene. The CDR3 is made up of 14 amino acids. V was trimmed by 3 bases and J by 6 bases, leaving 15 bases between them. CDR3 region: CASSGTGTQNGYTF. CDR3 DNA sequence: TGTGCCAGCAGCGGAACCGGGACCCAAAATGGCTACACCTTC.

The gene calls are TRBV7-9 and TRBJ2-7; D is possibly TRBD2 (7 bases). Germline values: CDR1 SEHNR, CDR2 FQNEAQ (reference sequence). This CDR3 contains 18 residues. Trimming cost V 4 bases and J 2 bases, with 24 bases left between them. Written as DNA, the CDR3 is TGTGCCAGCAGCTCCCAAAGGGGGGAGCGGGGATCCGCCTACGAGCAGTACTTC. Its translation is CASSSQRGERGSAYEQYF.

The chain couples TRBV5-4 to TRBJ2-2; no definite D call. The CDR3 runs to 15 residues. V was pared by 2 bases and J by 0 bases, with 8 bases between. Germline assignment: CDR1 SGHNT and CDR2 YYREEE (reference sequence). Written as DNA, the CDR3 is TGTGCCAGCAGCTTTGGGGTAGCGAACACCGGGGAGCTGTTTTTT. Amino acids: CASSFGVANTGELFF.

This clone was observed a single time. This same CDR3 is encoded by further DNA sequences in the sample. V usage is TRBV10-2 and J usage is TRBJ2-7; 7 positions match TRBD2. The germline V gene has CDR1 WSHSY and CDR2 SAAADI. This CDR3 region has 11 residues. CDR3: CAGGSSYEQYF. The CDR3 DNA is TGCGCGGGGGGGAGCTCCTACGAGCAGTACTTC.

The V and J genes are TRBV4-1 and TRBJ1-2; D remains ambiguous. V lost 0 bases to trimming and J lost 7 bases, with 18 bases between them. The CDR3 contains 16 residues. Germline lookup yields CDR1 MGHRA and CDR2 YSYEKL. CDR3 region: CASSQDGDPGRGGYTF. The CDR3 coding sequence is TGCGCCAGCAGCCAAGATGGAGATCCGGGTCGGGGTGGCTACACCTTC.

The chain couples TRBV4-2 to TRBJ2-7; unclear D gene. This CDR3 is built from 14 residues. The germline gives CDR1 LGHNA, CDR2 YNFKEQ. The V gene lost 0 bases and the J gene lost 4 bases, with 10 bases spanning the gap. DNA of the CDR3: TGTGCCAGCAGCCAAGAAAGAAACGGGTACGAGCAGTACTTC. Amino acid sequence: CASSQERNGYEQYF.

This clone was observed a handful of times. This chain connects TRBV6-1 to TRBJ1-2; 9 nucleotides line up with TRBD1. Germline assignment: CDR1 MNHNS and CDR2 SASEGT. The J segment lost 6 bases and the V segment lost 4 bases, leaving 15 bases of the junction unmatched. The length of the CDR3 is 17 residues. CDR3 protein: CASSGGTGTYTLNGYTF. CDR3 nucleotide sequence: TGTGCCAGCAGTGGGGGGACAGGGACTTATACGTTGAATGGCTACACCTTC.

The chain combines TRBV7-6 with TRBJ1-5; no definite D call. CDR1 and CDR2 from the germline V gene are SGHVS and FNYEAQ. CDR3 length: 14 residues. Trimming stripped 5 bases from V and 2 bases from J, with 10 bases between. CDR3: CASSPDVRNQPQHF. CDR3 coding DNA: TGTGCCAGCAGCCCAGACGTACGCAATCAGCCCCAGCATTTT.

CDR3 in amino acids: CASREGTGGKNNEQFF. DNA of the CDR3: TGTGCCAGCAGGGAAGGGACAGGGGGAAAGAACAATGAGCAGTTCTTC. The chain carries TRBV27 and TRBJ2-1, with 11 bases matching TRBD1. This CDR3 has 16 residues. Germline V gene sequence: CDR1 MNHEY, CDR2 SMNVEV (reference sequence). Losses at the gene ends were 6 bases for V and 5 bases for J; bases not matched to a gene: 9.

The chain joins TRBV28 to TRBJ2-7; possible D gene TRBD2, 5 bases. This CDR3 contains 14 residues. V gave up 4 bases and J gave up 0 bases, with 10 bases separating them. Germline-derived CDR1 and CDR2 are MDHEN and SYDVKM. DNA of the CDR3: TGTGCCAGCAGTTCCGGGGTCAGCTCCTACGAGCAGTACTTC. It is translated as CASSSGVSSYEQYF.

The CDR3 here is CASSYGPRWGLPEAFF. CDR3 bases: TGTGCCAGCAGTTACGGCCCCCGATGGGGTCTACCTGAAGCTTTCTTT. The chain employs TRBV6-5 and TRBJ1-1, with unresolved D. The V gene lost 2 bases and the J gene lost 6 bases, with 19 bases spanning the gap. In germline, CDR1 is MNHEY, CDR2 SVGAGI. The CDR3 has 16 residues.

This clone is a singleton in its sample. V usage is TRBV28 and J usage is TRBJ1-6; D is possibly TRBD1 (6 bases). The ends were cut back, 5 bases at V and 3 bases at J, with 17 bases in the middle. The CDR3 runs to 17 residues. The germline V gene has CDR1 MDHEN and CDR2 SYDVKM. The chain's CDR3 is CASSPQEGGFYNSPLHF. Written as DNA, the CDR3 is TGTGCCAGCAGTCCTCAGGAGGGGGGTTTCTATAATTCACCCCTCCACTTT.

The CDR3 reads CASSFSGPIYEQYF. CDR3 DNA sequence: TGTGCCAGCAGTTTCTCCGGACCAATCTACGAGCAGTACTTC. The chain joins TRBV27 to TRBJ2-7, with D uncertain. Trimming removed 3 bases from V and 3 bases from J, with 12 bases in between. The CDR3 totals 14 residues. Looked up from germline, CDR1 is MNHEY and CDR2 is SMNVEV (reference sequence).

The V and J genes are TRBV10-1 and TRBJ2-3, with unresolved D. The CDR3 consists of 13 residues. The germline CDR1 and CDR2 sequences are WNHNN and SYGVQD (reference sequence). The V end lost 8 bases, the J end lost 6 bases, and 15 bases lay between the germline ends. The CDR3 sequence: CASAHSSADTQYF. CDR3 DNA sequence: TGCGCCAGCGCCCATAGCTCTGCGGATACGCAGTATTTT.

The chain links TRBV19 to TRBJ2-3; D may correspond to TRBD1 or TRBD2 (5 bases each). The CDR3 is 15 amino acids. The V end lost 3 bases, the J end lost 0 bases, and 10 bases lay between the germline ends. Germline V gene sequence: CDR1 LNHDA, CDR2 SQIVND (reference sequence). CDR3 DNA: TGTGCCAGTAGTATGGGGACGGTTAGCACAGATACGCAGTATTTT. Translated, it gives CASSMGTVSTDTQYF.

The chain combines TRBV30 with TRBJ2-6; D may be TRBD1 (5 bases). Deletions cut 0 bases from V and 0 bases from J, with 15 bases between. CDR1 and CDR2 (germline): GTSNPN, SVGIG (reference sequence). The CDR3 extends over 18 amino acids. CDR3 in DNA: TGTGCCTGGAGTGTAGGGGCAGTTATACCCTCTGGGGCCAACGTCCTGACTTTC. Translation: CAWSVGAVIPSGANVLTF.

V and J are TRBV2 and TRBJ1-1; D unresolved. V was trimmed by 8 bases and J by 2 bases, leaving 3 bases between them. Looked up from germline, CDR1 is SNHLY and CDR2 is FYNNEI. This CDR3 has 10 residues. CDR3 loop: CASGNTEAFF. The DNA for the CDR3 is TGTGCCAGCGGCAACACTGAAGCTTTCTTT. Looking up the rest from reference TRBV2 and TRBJ1-1 gives the full variable domain: EPEVTQTPSHQVTQMGQEVILRCVPISNHLYFYWYRQILGQKVEFLVSFYNNEISEKSEIFDDQFSVERPDGSNFTLKIRSTKLEDSAMYFCASGNTEAFFGQGTRLTVV.